These 14 T cell receptor beta chains came from one sample sequenced in a study of cytomegalovirus exposure and HLA in healthy donors. PCR involved 60 Vbeta and 13 Jbeta primers. Clones were sequenced by immunoSEQ multiplex PCR, and TCRdb holds only the in-frame ones, with some missing. The sample yields about 80,000 clones, 62% seen once. Sequences were obtained from PBMCs. The receptors were gathered from a male donor in good health and CMV-seropositive.

The chain carries TRBV28 and TRBJ2-7; 10 nucleotides match TRBD1. Trimming removed 6 bases from V and 3 bases from J; junction bases left unmatched: 5. Germline loops: CDR1 MDHEN, CDR2 SYDVKM. The CDR3 has 14 residues. This CDR3 reads CASSPGQGYYEQYF. CDR3 in DNA: TGTGCCAGCAGCCCGGGACAGGGGTACTACGAGCAGTACTTC. The variable domain in full, completed from reference TRBV28 and TRBJ2-7, reads DVKVTQSSRYLVKRTGEKVFLECVQDMDHENMFWYRQDPGLGLRLIYFSYDVKMKEKGDIPEGYSVSREKKERFSLILESASTNQTSMYLCASSPGQGYYEQYFGPGTRLTVT.

The chain is built from TRBV9 and TRBJ2-7, with D unresolved. V gave up 2 bases and J gave up 1 base, with 10 bases separating them. Germline V CDR1 and CDR2: SGDLS, YYNGEE. This CDR3 contains 14 residues. This CDR3 reads CASSVGQSSYEQYF. The DNA for the CDR3 is TGTGCCAGCAGCGTTGGGCAGTCGTCCTACGAGCAGTACTTC. Drawing the rest from reference TRBV9 and TRBJ2-7, the complete variable domain is DSGVTQTPKHLITATGQRVTLRCSPRSGDLSVYWYQQSLDQGLQFLIQYYNGEERAKGNILERFSAQQFPDLHSELNLSSLELGDSALYFCASSVGQSSYEQYFGPGTRLTVT.

The V call is TRBV7-9, the J call TRBJ1-4, with D perhaps matching TRBD1 (5 bases). The CDR3 has 15 residues. Trimming took 5 bases from V and 7 from J, leaving 17 bases between them. Germline loops: CDR1 SEHNR, CDR2 FQNEAQ (reference sequence). The CDR3 here is CASSHHRLNLEKLFF. The CDR3 DNA reads TGTGCCAGCAGCCACCACAGGTTAAACCTTGAAAAACTGTTTTTT.

The chain carries TRBV7-6 and TRBJ2-2; D unresolved. Germline V gives CDR1 SGHVS, CDR2 FNYEAQ. This CDR3 has 13 residues. The germline V and J ends were trimmed by 1 base and 5 bases, with 5 bases remaining between them. This CDR3 is CASSLGGTGELFF. The DNA of the CDR3 is TGTGCCAGCAGCTTAGGCGGTACCGGGGAGCTGTTTTTT.

This clone was seen a handful of times. This sequence joins TRBV19 and TRBJ1-2, with TRBD1 matching over 11 bases. With V trimmed by 9 bases and J by 4 bases, 4 bases remained unmatched. This CDR3 region has 13 residues. In germline, CDR1 is LNHDA, CDR2 SQIVND (reference sequence). DNA of the CDR3: TGTGCCAGCCGGACAGGGGGCACCTATGGCTACACCTTC. Its protein is CASRTGGTYGYTF. The whole variable domain, filled in from reference TRBV19 and TRBJ1-2, reads DGGITQSPKYLFRKEGQNVTLSCEQNLNHDAMYWYRQDPGQGLRLIYYSQIVNDFQKGDIAEGYSVSREKKESFPLTVTSAQKNPTAFYLCASRTGGTYGYTFGSGTRLTVV.

The chain carries TRBV7-6 and TRBJ2-1, with TRBD2 matching 9 bases. Germline V lookup: CDR1 SGHVS, CDR2 FNYEAQ. The CDR3 has 16 amino acids. V lost 1 base to trimming and J lost 2 bases; unmatched junction nucleotides: 3. The CDR3 is CASSLDLAGPYNEQFF. The CDR3, as DNA: TGTGCCAGCAGCTTAGATCTAGCGGGGCCCTACAATGAGCAGTTCTTC.

This clone was detected a few times. The chain employs TRBV14 and TRBJ2-2; TRBD1 might be the D (6 bases). In germline, CDR1 is SGHDN, CDR2 FVKESK. The CDR3 spans 16 residues. Trimming shortened V by 1 base and J by 1 base, and 10 bases separated the two germline ends. CDR3 DNA sequence: TGTGCCAGCAGCCAAGCCACGGGACAGAACACCGGGGAGCTGTTTTTT. The encoded protein is CASSQATGQNTGELFF.

CDR3 DNA: TGTGCCAGCAGCAAAGGGACAGAAGAGACCCAGTACTTC. This gives the protein CASSKGTEETQYF. The chain has TRBV7-3 and TRBJ2-5; 7 nucleotides line up with TRBD1. Germline V gene sequence: CDR1 SGHTA, CDR2 FQGTGA. This CDR3 has 13 residues. V was clipped by 5 bases and J by 3 bases; unmatched bases: 3.

The V gene is TRBV28, the J gene TRBJ1-4; unclear D gene. This CDR3 spans 12 amino acids. Trimming pared 8 bases from V and 8 bases from J, leaving 12 bases between. From germline, CDR1 is MDHEN and CDR2 SYDVKM. The CDR3 loop is CASGQREEKLFF. In DNA, the CDR3 is TGTGCCAGCGGCCAGCGGGAGGAAAAACTGTTTTTT.

J is TRBJ1-3 and V is TRBV7-9; D is ambiguous. The germline CDR1 and CDR2 sequences are SEHNR and FQNEAQ (reference sequence). The CDR3 covers 14 residues. Trimming shortened V by 4 bases and J by 0 bases, and 7 bases separated the two germline ends. The CDR3 DNA sequence: TGTGCCAGCAGCTCCGTACTCTCTGGAAACACCATATATTTT. Its translation is CASSSVLSGNTIYF.

The chain carries TRBV13 and TRBJ2-7; weak D call: TRBD1 (6 bases). Germline CDR1 is PRHDT and CDR2 is FYEKMQ (reference sequence). The CDR3 extends over 17 amino acids. Trimming removed 4 bases from V and 6 bases from J, with 25 bases in between. CDR3 sequence: CASSSTQYRVIGAEQYF. CDR3 coding DNA: TGTGCCAGCAGCTCTACGCAATACAGGGTAATTGGGGCCGAGCAGTACTTC.

This clone has just a few counts. The V call is TRBV5-1, the J call TRBJ1-2; 9 nucleotides match TRBD1. The V segment lost 0 bases and the J segment 6 bases; nucleotides outside the gene matches: 9. CDR1 SGHRS and CDR2 YFSETQ come from the germline V gene. There are 16 residues in the CDR3. CDR3 nucleotides: TGCGCCAGCAGCTTGGCACAGGGGGCCCAACGACATGGCTACACCTTC. Translation: CASSLAQGAQRHGYTF.

This rearrangement joins TRBV7-3 to TRBJ2-3, with a possible D match to TRBD2 (6 bases). The CDR3 covers 15 residues. V dropped 4 bases and J dropped 4 bases, with 15 bases sitting between them. The V gene's germline CDR1 is SGHTA and CDR2 FQGTGA. CDR3 sequence (DNA): TGTGCCAGCAGCTCCCTACCGACTAGTGCAGATACGCAGTATTTT. Translated: CASSSLPTSADTQYF.

DNA of the CDR3: TGTGCCAGCAGTGGAGGGCGGACTAGCGGGAGGAATGTTCCCTACGAGCAGTACTTC. Translation gives CASSGGRTSGRNVPYEQYF. The genes are TRBV6-1 and TRBJ2-7; 14 bases map to TRBD2. The CDR3 length is 19 residues. The junction had 13 bases not matched to a gene; V was cut back by 4 bases and J by 2 bases. CDR1 MNHNS and CDR2 SASEGT come from the germline V gene.